This is a list of T cell receptor beta chains from one sample in a study of neoadjuvant anti-PD-1 for oral cavity cancer. The protocol was immunoSEQ multiplex PCR, while the TCRdb copy is restricted to in-frame clones and leaves out a portion. The sample lists 55,000 to 75,000 clones, around 85% occurring once. Source: PBMCs, taken after nivolumab (anti-PD-1) treatment. The receptors here all came from a person between 35 and 79 years old with oral cavity squamous cell carcinoma. The CDR3 runs from the conserved cysteine through the conserved F or W. The D gene is left open where the match is weak.

J | D | V | CDR3
TRBJ2-6 | TRBD1 | TRBV11-3 | CASSPGTGMSSGANVLTF
TRBJ2-3 | TRBD2 | TRBV4-1 | CASSQGRGGAGADTQYF
TRBJ2-2 | NA | TRBV2 | CASELDGGLYRAGELFF
TRBJ1-5 | NA | TRBV7-9 | CASRARVNQPQHF
TRBJ1-3 | NA | TRBV19 | CASRPEKVKAGNTIYF
TRBJ2-7 | TRBD2 | TRBV2 | CASRRLAPYEQYF
TRBJ2-5 | TRBD2 | TRBV9 | CASSVELAGLQYF
TRBJ1-1 | TRBD1 | TRBV5-4 | CASRRTGQNTEAFF
TRBJ2-1 | TRBD2 | TRBV20-1 | CSGAGYNEQFF
TRBJ1-2 | TRBD1 | TRBV28 | CASSFARTGVLGYTF
TRBJ2-4 | NA | TRBV5-4 | CASSLGQGTFAKNIQYF
TRBJ2-1 | NA | TRBV7-3 | CASSSGPQGEQFF
TRBJ1-2 | NA | TRBV20-1 | CSAPASSGYTF
TRBJ2-3 | NA | TRBV5-6 | CASSSRHLAPQYF
TRBJ2-3 | NA | TRBV7-2 | CASSPWVGGASDTQYF
TRBJ1-2 | NA | TRBV11-2 | CASSLARGDYGYTF
TRBJ2-3 | TRBD1 | TRBV2 | CASDRGLPTDTQYF
TRBJ1-5 | NA | TRBV19 | CASSQGLAYNNQPQHF
TRBJ1-1 | NA | TRBV7-6 | CASSLASQGNTEAFF
TRBJ2-3 | NA | TRBV11-2 | CASSVGRLGRITDTQYF
TRBJ2-2 | NA | TRBV2 | CASMEQGLNTGELFF
TRBJ2-3 | NA | TRBV2 | CATIETGNTDTQYF
TRBJ1-4 | TRBD1 | TRBV14 | CASSSYTGGVREKLFF
TRBJ2-2 | NA | TRBV6-5 | CASSSWRTGELFF
TRBJ1-5 | NA | TRBV28 | CATLFDVAQHF
TRBJ2-1 | NA | TRBV30 | CAWASSTEQFF
TRBJ2-2 | TRBD2 | TRBV10-2 | CASNGLGAGELFF
TRBJ2-3 | NA | TRBV11-2 | CASSLKGDTQYF
TRBJ1-5 | TRBD1 | TRBV12-5 | CASGYRGGGPQHF
TRBJ2-7 | TRBD1 | TRBV10-3 | CAISDGTRTGIYEQYF
TRBJ2-7 | NA | TRBV7-9 | CASSSQGWEQYF
TRBJ2-1 | TRBD2 | TRBV10-3 | CAISDPASGDEQFF
TRBJ2-5 | TRBD2 | TRBV29-1 | CSYQLAGGKETQYF
TRBJ1-1 | NA | TRBV7-9 | CASSFTGLNTEAFF
TRBJ1-2 | NA | TRBV7-8 | CASSLAEGWDYGYTF
TRBJ2-7 | NA | TRBV4-1 | CASSPSHAFYEQYF
TRBJ1-2 | TRBD1 | TRBV6-1 | CASSEARTGSNYGYTF
TRBJ2-1 | NA | TRBV7-3 | CASSGGLAVSSYNEQFF
TRBJ2-7 | TRBD2 | TRBV30 | CAWSIRTSGEHYEQYF
TRBJ1-3 | NA | TRBV5-1 | CASSLTPISGNTIYF
TRBJ2-2 | NA | TRBV11-3 | CASSLDRVGNQNTGELFF
TRBJ2-1 | NA | TRBV4-1 | CASRVRTFSLYNEQFF
TRBJ1-2 | TRBD1 | TRBV5-1 | CASSRGTELYGYTF
TRBJ2-6 | NA | TRBV5-1 | CASSLGQFAGANVLTF
TRBJ2-3 | TRBD2 | TRBV5-1 | CASSPTPAGPTDTQYF